This T cell receptor beta chain was captured in a study of T cell changes during pregnancy in multiple sclerosis. Per germline, CDR1 SGHKS and CDR2 YYEKEE (reference sequence). V gave up 2 bases and J gave up 2 bases, with 12 bases separating them. CDR3 size: 15 residues. Libraries were prepared by immunoSEQ multiplex PCR; TCRdb keeps only in-frame clonotypes and omits some of them. This table has 35,000 to 55,000 clones, around 90% appearing once. The material sequenced was CD8+ T cells from peripheral blood mononuclear cells, taken after pregnancy. The rearrangement links TRBV5-5 to TRBJ2-3, with a possible D match to TRBD2 (5 bases). This receptor was taken from a female donor in good health, enrolled as a control in a pregnancy study. The CDR3 DNA is TGTGCCAGCAGCTTCGGACGGGATTACACAGATACGCAGTATTTT. Its translation is CASSFGRDYTDTQYF.